The 3 T cell receptor beta chains reported below all come from one sample, sequenced in a study of cytomegalovirus exposure and HLA in healthy donors. The PCR ran on 60 Vbeta and 13 Jbeta primers. The assay was immunoSEQ multiplex PCR, and TCRdb's table has in-frame clones only and misses some. The sample contains under 200,000 clones, roughly 80% of which appear only once. Sequencing was performed on PBMCs. These receptors came from a woman aged 45 to 65 in good health and CMV-seronegative.

This clone was seen more than once but under ten times. The rearrangement uses TRBV10-1 and TRBJ1-4; 7 bases fit TRBD1. Germline V gene sequence: CDR1 WNHNN, CDR2 SYGVQD (reference sequence). This CDR3 has 14 residues. V trimming: 6 bases; J trimming: 5 bases; junction bases outside the gene matches: 6. The CDR3 spells CASSNRGSNEKLFF. The CDR3 DNA is TGCGCCAGCAGCAACAGGGGAAGCAATGAAAAACTGTTTTTT.

This chain connects TRBV11-2 to TRBJ2-7; TRBD1 agrees at 9 bases. CDR1 and CDR2 (germline): SGHAT, FQNNGV. The CDR3 sequence is 16 residues long. The V and J ends lost 10 bases and 3 bases, in that order; junction bases with no gene match: 16. CDR3 protein: CAITTFGTGIFYEQYF. The CDR3 coding sequence is TGTGCCATCACCACCTTCGGGACAGGGATATTCTACGAGCAGTACTTC.

The chain joins TRBV7-2 to TRBJ1-2; D unclear. The length of the CDR3 is 15 residues. The germline V and J ends were trimmed by 3 bases and 2 bases, with 13 bases remaining between them. Looked up from germline, CDR1 is SGHTA and CDR2 is FQGNSA. DNA for the CDR3: TGTGCCAGCAGCTTGGGCCCAGGTTGGAACTATGGCTACACCTTC. Protein product: CASSLGPGWNYGYTF.